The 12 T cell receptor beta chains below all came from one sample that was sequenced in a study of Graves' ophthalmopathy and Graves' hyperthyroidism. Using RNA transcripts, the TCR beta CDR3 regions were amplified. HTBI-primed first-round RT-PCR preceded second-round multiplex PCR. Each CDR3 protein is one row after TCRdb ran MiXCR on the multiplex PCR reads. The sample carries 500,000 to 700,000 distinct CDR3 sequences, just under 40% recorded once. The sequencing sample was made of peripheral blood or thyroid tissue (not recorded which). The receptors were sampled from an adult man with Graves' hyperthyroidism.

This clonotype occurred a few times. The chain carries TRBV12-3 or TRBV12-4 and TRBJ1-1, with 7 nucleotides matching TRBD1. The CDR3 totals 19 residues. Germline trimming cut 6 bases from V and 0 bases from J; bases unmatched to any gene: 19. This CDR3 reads CASSRNTGTDVLMNTEAFF. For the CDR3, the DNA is TGTGCCAGCAGCCGTAATACCGGGACAGACGTACTCATGAACACTGAAGCTTTCTTT.

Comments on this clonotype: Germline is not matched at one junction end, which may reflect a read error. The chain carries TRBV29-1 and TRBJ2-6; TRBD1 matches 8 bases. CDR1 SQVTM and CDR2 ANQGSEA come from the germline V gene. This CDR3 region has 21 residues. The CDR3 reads CSVEDLVRQGPTRAGATVLTF. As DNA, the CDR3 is TGCAGCGTTGAAGATCTGGTGCGACAGGGGCCAACGAGGGCTGGGGCCACCGTCCTGACTTTC.

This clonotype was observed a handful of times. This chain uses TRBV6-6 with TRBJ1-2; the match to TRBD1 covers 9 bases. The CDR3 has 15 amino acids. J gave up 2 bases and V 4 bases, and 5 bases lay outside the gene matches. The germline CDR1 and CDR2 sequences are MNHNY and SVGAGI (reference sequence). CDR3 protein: CASSSPGTGNYGYTF. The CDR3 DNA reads TGTGCCAGCAGTTCCCCCGGGACAGGGAACTATGGCTACACCTTC.

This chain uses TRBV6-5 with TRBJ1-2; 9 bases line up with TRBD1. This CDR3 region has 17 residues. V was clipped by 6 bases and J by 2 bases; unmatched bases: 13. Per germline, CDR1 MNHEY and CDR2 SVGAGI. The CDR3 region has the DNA TGTGCCAGCAGGCCCGGGACAGGGAGGACGGAGAACTATGGCTACACCTTC. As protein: CASRPGTGRTENYGYTF.

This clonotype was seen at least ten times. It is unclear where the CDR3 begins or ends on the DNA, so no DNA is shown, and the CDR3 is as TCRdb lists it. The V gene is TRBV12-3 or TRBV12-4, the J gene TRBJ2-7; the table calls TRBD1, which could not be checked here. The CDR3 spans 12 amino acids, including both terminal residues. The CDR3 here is CASSFGRGTGIF.

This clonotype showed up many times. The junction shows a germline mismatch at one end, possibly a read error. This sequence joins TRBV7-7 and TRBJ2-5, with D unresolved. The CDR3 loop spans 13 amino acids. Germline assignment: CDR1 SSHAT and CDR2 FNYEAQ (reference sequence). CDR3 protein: CASSLDLRETQYF. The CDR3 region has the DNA TGTGCTAGCAGCTTAGATCTGAGAGAGACCCAGTACTTC.

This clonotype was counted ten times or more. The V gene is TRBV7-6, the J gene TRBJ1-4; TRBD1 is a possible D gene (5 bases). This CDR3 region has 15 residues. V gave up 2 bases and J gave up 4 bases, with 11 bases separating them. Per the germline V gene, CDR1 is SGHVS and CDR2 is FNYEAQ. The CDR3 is CASSLTSGYNEKLFF. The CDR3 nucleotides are TGTGCCAGCAGCTTAACGTCAGGGTATAATGAAAAACTGTTTTTT.

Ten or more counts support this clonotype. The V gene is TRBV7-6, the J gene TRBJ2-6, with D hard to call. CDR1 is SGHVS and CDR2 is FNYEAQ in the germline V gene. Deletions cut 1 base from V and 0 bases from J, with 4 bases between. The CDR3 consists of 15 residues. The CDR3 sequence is CASSLVLSGANVLTF. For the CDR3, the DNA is TGTGCCAGCAGCTTAGTTCTCTCTGGGGCCAACGTCCTGACTTTC.

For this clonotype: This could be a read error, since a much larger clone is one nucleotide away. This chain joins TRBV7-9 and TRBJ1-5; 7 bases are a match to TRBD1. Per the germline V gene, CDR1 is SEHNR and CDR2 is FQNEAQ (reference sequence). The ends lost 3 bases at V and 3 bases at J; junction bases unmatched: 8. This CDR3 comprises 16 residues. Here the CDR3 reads CASSLGWDSINQPQHF. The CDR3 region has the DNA TGTGCCAGCAGCTTGGGGTGGGACAGCATCAATCAGCCCCAGCATTTT.

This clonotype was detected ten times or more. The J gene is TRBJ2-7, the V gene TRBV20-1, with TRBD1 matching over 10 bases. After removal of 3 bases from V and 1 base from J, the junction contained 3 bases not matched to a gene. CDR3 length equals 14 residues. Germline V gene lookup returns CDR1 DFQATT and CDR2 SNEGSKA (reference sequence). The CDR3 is CSASDRGPSYEQYF. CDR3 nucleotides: TGCAGTGCTAGTGACAGGGGGCCTTCCTACGAGCAGTACTTC.

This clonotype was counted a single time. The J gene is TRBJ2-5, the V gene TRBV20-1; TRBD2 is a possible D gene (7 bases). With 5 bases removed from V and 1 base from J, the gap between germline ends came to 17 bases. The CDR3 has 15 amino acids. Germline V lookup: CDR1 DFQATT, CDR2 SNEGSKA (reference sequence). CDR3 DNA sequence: TGCAGTGCTCCACAGGGAGCGGGATTCCAAGAGACCCAGTACTTC. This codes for CSAPQGAGFQETQYF.

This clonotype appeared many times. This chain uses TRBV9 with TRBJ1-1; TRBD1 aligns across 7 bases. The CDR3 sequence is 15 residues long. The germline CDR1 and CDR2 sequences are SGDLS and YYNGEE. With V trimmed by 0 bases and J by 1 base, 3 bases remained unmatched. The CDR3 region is CASSVGNRGNTEAFF. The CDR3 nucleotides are TGTGCCAGCAGCGTAGGGAACAGGGGGAACACTGAAGCTTTCTTT.